This TCR beta chain was recorded in a study of spatial heterogeneity in lung cancer. Study summary: The cohort: 70 to 85 early-stage, untreated non-small cell lung cancer patients. The study sequenced follow-up PBMC samples when they were available, at a median of approximately 2 years after resection.

Time point described: blood at routine non-recurrence follow-up after resection. Unsorted samples of tumor, nontumor lung or frozen PBMC had their whole RNA sequenced. TCRdb passed the 5' RACE reads through MiXCR, listing each CDR3 protein once. The sample consists of approximately 50,000 distinct CDR3 sequences, less than 9.5% of them appearing once. The CDR3 sequence is 11 residues long. Germline V lookup: CDR1 SGHTA, CDR2 FQGNSA. Trimming stripped 1 base from V and 4 bases from J, with 1 base between. This clonotype originated in a female donor with early-stage non-small cell lung cancer. Sequenced material: PBMCs, taken at follow-up. The chain combines TRBV7-2 with TRBJ1-1; D remains ambiguous. The CDR3 protein is CASSLGTEAFF. CDR3 sequence (DNA): TGTGCCAGCAGCTTAGGCACTGAAGCTTTCTTT.